Given below is one TCR beta chain in context. The antigen is undetermined. Germline V gene lookup returns CDR1 MNHNS and CDR2 SASEGT. V dropped 3 bases and J dropped 1 base, with 9 bases sitting between them. The CDR3 length is 15 residues. The entry originates in a study of graft-versus-host responses after intestinal transplantation. The overall study: Uniformly, recipients were administered anti-thymocyte globulin induction with subsequent tacrolimus and steroids for around three years. Study-level findings and limits: Ileal or blood samples showed some GvH clones first, and such clones were also found in recipient marrow. Circulating GvH clone levels at their peak were associated with HvG declines (early post-transplant). Graft-donor T cell macrochimerism coincided with high graft-versus-host to host-versus-graft clonal ratios in allografts.

The repertoire was sequenced with immunoSEQ multiplex PCR; TCRdb's copy has only in-frame clones and lacks some. This table holds about 70,000 clones, around 90% found once. The sample here was unstimulated CD8+ T cells sorted from spleen or lymph node cells, taken before intestinal transplant. This receptor was obtained from a human donor who received an intestinal transplant. The chain links TRBV6-1 to TRBJ1-4, with D perhaps TRBD1 (5 bases). CDR3 amino acids: CASSESGGTNEKLFF. The CDR3, as DNA: TGTGCCAGCAGTGAGTCCGGGGGAACTAATGAAAAACTGTTTTTT.